What follows are 32 T cell receptor beta chains derived from one specimen sequenced in a study of cytomegalovirus exposure and HLA in healthy donors. Primers: 60 Vbeta forward and 13 Jbeta reverse. Only in-frame clones appear in the TCRdb table, and some are missing; sequencing was by immunoSEQ multiplex PCR. The sample carries around 62,000 clones, roughly 80% recorded once. The sequenced material came from PBMCs. These receptors were collected from a male donor in good health and CMV-seropositive.

The chain employs TRBV7-9 and TRBJ1-1; D perhaps matches TRBD1 (5 bases). Trimming pared 6 bases from V and 2 bases from J, leaving 10 bases between. From germline, CDR1 is SEHNR and CDR2 FQNEAQ (reference sequence). The CDR3 has 13 residues. CDR3 sequence (DNA): TGTGCCAGCAGGGCAGGGACTAACACTGAAGCTTTCTTT. Residues: CASRAGTNTEAFF.

This clone was counted at least ten times. The chain has TRBV7-2 and TRBJ1-1; no clear D. The CDR3 is 13 amino acids. Trimming took 6 bases from V and 0 from J, leaving 8 bases between them. Germline V CDR1 and CDR2: SGHTA, FQGNSA. DNA of the CDR3: TGTGCCAGCAGTTTCGAGATGAACACTGAAGCTTTCTTT. Translating it yields CASSFEMNTEAFF.

V usage is TRBV19 and J usage is TRBJ2-7; TRBD1 matches at 7 bases. Trimming at V came to 5 bases and at J to 6 bases, leaving 16 bases not matched to a gene. Germline CDR1 LNHDA, CDR2 SQIVND (reference sequence). This CDR3 is 16 amino acids long. As DNA, the CDR3 is TGTGCCAGTAGTTCTCAAAGTCACAGGGCAGGGGGCGAGCAGTACTTC. It yields the protein CASSSQSHRAGGEQYF.

V gene TRBV7-3 combines with J gene TRBJ2-5, with 9 bases identical to TRBD1. CDR1 and CDR2 (germline): SGHTA, FQGTGA. The V gene end was trimmed by 5 bases and the J gene end by 2 bases; junction bases not matched to a gene: 6. The CDR3 contains 15 residues. The CDR3 sequence: CASSPGDRGQETQYF. The CDR3 DNA follows: TGTGCCAGCAGCCCAGGTGACAGGGGGCAAGAGACCCAGTACTTC.

This clone was counted once. The chain has TRBV5-4 and TRBJ1-2; D perhaps matches TRBD1 (5 bases). Germline assignment: CDR1 SGHNT and CDR2 YYREEE (reference sequence). The CDR3 runs 14 residues. The V end lost 5 bases, the J end lost 4 bases, and 15 bases lay between the germline ends. The CDR3 region is CASRSSGRSYGYTF. The CDR3 DNA is TGTGCCAGCAGGTCCTCAGGGCGGAGCTATGGCTACACCTTC.

The chain carries TRBV2 and TRBJ2-5, with TRBD1 identical over 9 bases. Germline trimming cut 3 bases from V and 7 bases from J; bases unmatched to any gene: 9. The CDR3 totals 15 residues. Per germline, CDR1 SNHLY and CDR2 FYNNEI. CDR3 coding DNA: TGTGCCAGCAGTGATTTTCCGGGACAGGGAGGGACCCAGTACTTC. Encoded protein: CASSDFPGQGGTQYF.

The chain couples TRBV29-1 to TRBJ1-5; D call uncertain. Germline CDR1 is SQVTM and CDR2 is ANQGSEA. The CDR3 contains 12 residues. The ends were cut back, 5 bases at V and 3 bases at J, with 8 bases in the middle. CDR3 sequence reads: CSVSPPNQPQHF. The CDR3 DNA sequence: TGCAGCGTTAGCCCCCCCAATCAGCCCCAGCATTTT.

The CDR3 here is CASSFGASYNSPLHF. CDR3 in DNA: TGCGCCAGCAGCTTTGGGGCGTCCTATAATTCACCCCTCCACTTT. The chain carries TRBV5-1 and TRBJ1-6; possibly TRBD1 for D (5 bases). The V gene lost 2 bases and the J gene lost 1 base, with 7 bases spanning the gap. This CDR3 is 15 amino acids long. The V gene's germline CDR1 is SGHRS and CDR2 YFSETQ.

The rearrangement uses TRBV2 and TRBJ1-5; 9 positions agree with TRBD1. Germline V lookup: CDR1 SNHLY, CDR2 FYNNEI. The CDR3 runs to 15 residues. Unmatched junction bases numbered 9, after V lost 6 bases and J lost 6 bases. The CDR3 DNA is TGTGCCAGCAGGAAACTCCGGGACAGGGCTCAGCCCCAGCATTTT. Translated, it gives CASRKLRDRAQPQHF.

The J gene is TRBJ2-7, the V gene TRBV7-9; D uncertain. The V and J ends lost 2 bases and 2 bases respectively, with 16 bases between them. The germline gives CDR1 SEHNR, CDR2 FQNEAQ (reference sequence). The CDR3 consists of 16 residues. The CDR3 is CASSLTLTEFPYEQYF. The CDR3, as DNA: TGTGCCAGCAGCTTAACCCTTACAGAGTTCCCCTACGAGCAGTACTTC.

The J gene is TRBJ2-2, the V gene TRBV27; D not resolved. The V end lost 2 bases, the J end lost 5 bases, and 6 bases lay between the germline ends. The CDR3 has 13 amino acids. Germline V gives CDR1 MNHEY, CDR2 SMNVEV (reference sequence). CDR3 region: CASSLALTGELFF. The CDR3 nucleotides read TGTGCCAGCAGTTTAGCTCTAACCGGGGAGCTGTTTTTT.

This sequence joins TRBV18 and TRBJ1-1, with TRBD1 matching 9 bases. CDR1 is KGHSH and CDR2 is LQKENI in the germline V gene. The length of the CDR3 is 15 residues. Trimming cost V 4 bases and J 3 bases; bases outside gene matches: 6. DNA of the CDR3: TGTGCCAGCTCACTTACAGGGGGCAGGGACACTGAAGCTTTCTTT. Translated, it gives CASSLTGGRDTEAFF.

J is TRBJ1-1 and V is TRBV7-2; possible D gene TRBD1, 6 bases. Germline-derived CDR1 and CDR2 are SGHTA and FQGNSA. The CDR3 is made up of 16 amino acids. V gave up 5 bases and J gave up 0 bases, with 16 bases separating them. The CDR3 region has the DNA TGTGCCAGCAGCGCGGAGGGGGGGCGACTGAACACTGAAGCTTTCTTT. Protein: CASSAEGGRLNTEAFF.

This clone is medium-sized by share. The chain's CDR3 is CASSRFSGYTF. The CDR3 DNA is TGTGCCAGCAGCAGGTTTAGCGGCTACACCTTC. The V call is TRBV5-6, the J call TRBJ1-2; no definite D call. V dropped 4 bases and J dropped 8 bases, with 9 bases sitting between them. The germline gives CDR1 SGHDT, CDR2 YYEEEE. The CDR3 has 11 residues.

This chain links TRBV27 with TRBJ2-1; perhaps TRBD1 as D (5 bases). This CDR3 has 13 amino acids. The V gene lost 6 bases and the J gene lost 6 bases, with 12 bases spanning the gap. Per germline, CDR1 MNHEY and CDR2 SMNVEV (reference sequence). The CDR3 loop is CASRTESRNEQFF. In DNA form, the CDR3 reads TGTGCCAGCAGGACAGAATCTCGCAATGAGCAGTTCTTC.

The chain is built from TRBV5-5 and TRBJ2-5, with unresolved D. V was trimmed by 1 base and J by 1 base, leaving 8 bases between them. Germline V gene sequence: CDR1 SGHKS, CDR2 YYEKEE (reference sequence). This CDR3 contains 14 residues. The CDR3 protein is CASSLWAVQETQYF. The CDR3 nucleotides read TGTGCCAGCAGCTTGTGGGCAGTCCAAGAGACCCAGTACTTC.

The CDR3 loop reads CASSFGRAENNEQFF. In DNA, the CDR3 is TGCGCCAGCAGCTTCGGGCGGGCCGAAAACAATGAGCAGTTCTTC. The rearrangement links TRBV5-1 to TRBJ2-1; D might be TRBD2 (5 bases). The CDR3 covers 15 residues. V was pared by 2 bases and J by 5 bases, with 14 bases between. CDR1 and CDR2 (germline): SGHRS, YFSETQ.

This clone appeared a few times. The chain uses TRBV7-9 and TRBJ1-2; 8 bases align to TRBD1. The CDR3 runs to 14 residues. In germline, CDR1 is SEHNR, CDR2 FQNEAQ (reference sequence). Trimming cost V 3 bases and J 4 bases; bases outside gene matches: 4. CDR3 DNA sequence: TGTGCCAGCAGCTTGGGAGACAGGGGCTATGGCTACACCTTC. It codes for CASSLGDRGYGYTF.

V gene TRBV9 combines with J gene TRBJ2-3; D uncertain. The CDR3 runs to 15 residues. CDR1 is SGDLS and CDR2 is YYNGEE in the germline V gene. Trimming pared 0 bases from V and 1 base from J, leaving 9 bases between. The CDR3 protein is CASSVAGYGTDTQYF. CDR3 coding DNA: TGTGCCAGCAGCGTAGCAGGCTATGGCACAGATACGCAGTATTTT.

This clone was observed a handful of times. The chain combines TRBV5-4 with TRBJ1-1; D not resolved. Germline V lookup: CDR1 SGHNT, CDR2 YYREEE (reference sequence). The CDR3 consists of 14 residues. V was cut by 4 bases and J by 1 base, with 11 bases left in between. As DNA, the CDR3 is TGTGCCAGCAGCCCCGTTGGAGGGAACACTGAAGCTTTCTTT. It specifies CASSPVGGNTEAFF.

This chain joins TRBV2 and TRBJ1-1, with D hard to call. Germline V lookup: CDR1 SNHLY, CDR2 FYNNEI. V was pared by 5 bases and J by 6 bases, with 13 bases between. The CDR3 length is 13 residues. In DNA, the CDR3 is TGTGCCAGCAGTAGGTTACAAAGCGCTGAAGCTTTCTTT. This gives the protein CASSRLQSAEAFF.

This chain joins TRBV7-2 and TRBJ2-3; maybe TRBD2 (7 bases). Per the germline V gene, CDR1 is SGHTA and CDR2 is FQGNSA. This CDR3 has 19 residues. V was pared by 1 base and J by 6 bases, with 26 bases between. Here the CDR3 DNA reads TGTGCCAGCAGCTTAGTATTATCGGGGGGCGGAATAGAGGTGGATACGCAGTATTTT. As protein: CASSLVLSGGGIEVDTQYF.

The gene calls are TRBV21-1 and TRBJ2-7; TRBD1 is taken as the D call from the table, unchecked against the DNA. TRBV21-1 is described as a pseudogene. CDR3 length equals 16 residues. DNA for the CDR3: TGTGCCAGCAGCAAAGCGCGACAGAACCACTCCTACGAGCAGTACTTC. The encoded protein is CASSKARQNHSYEQYF.

The chain employs TRBV21-1 and TRBJ1-3; the table's D call, TRBD1, was not checked against the DNA. TRBV21-1 is a pseudogene locus. CDR3 length: 16 amino acids. The CDR3: CASSRNGAYSGNTIYF. The CDR3 bases are TGTGCCAGCAGTCGTAATGGGGCGTATTCTGGAAACACCATATATTTT.

The V call is TRBV19, the J call TRBJ2-7, with 7 bases fitting TRBD2. The V segment lost 5 bases and the J segment 5 bases; nucleotides outside the gene matches: 6. The CDR3 loop spans 13 amino acids. Germline loops: CDR1 LNHDA, CDR2 SQIVND (reference sequence). Written as DNA, the CDR3 is TGTGCCAGTAGTCTCGGGGGGTCTAACGAGCAGTACTTC. This encodes CASSLGGSNEQYF.

In DNA form, the CDR3 reads TGTGCCAGCAGCGCCTCCGGGACAGGGCTTGAGCCCCAGCATTTT. Translated: CASSASGTGLEPQHF. The rearrangement uses TRBV9 and TRBJ1-5; 9 bases line up with TRBD1. This CDR3 has 15 residues. Germline-derived CDR1 and CDR2 are SGDLS and YYNGEE. V lost 3 bases, J lost 8 bases, and 9 bases stayed unmatched.

V is TRBV30 and J is TRBJ2-4; 9 bases map to TRBD1. The CDR3 covers 15 residues. The J segment lost 0 bases and the V segment lost 4 bases, leaving 4 bases of the junction unmatched. Germline V gives CDR1 GTSNPN, CDR2 SVGIG (reference sequence). The CDR3, as DNA: TGTGCCTGGACCGGGACAGGGACAGCCAAAAACATTCAGTACTTC. Its protein is CAWTGTGTAKNIQYF.

The chain couples TRBV5-6 to TRBJ1-2; weak D call: TRBD1 (5 bases). This CDR3 has 11 amino acids. The V end was cut by 5 bases, the J end by 7 bases, with 9 bases between. The germline V gene has CDR1 SGHDT and CDR2 YYEEEE. CDR3 DNA: TGTGCCAGCAGTTCAGGGTTTGGCTACACCTTC. This gives the protein CASSSGFGYTF.

V and J are TRBV4-3 and TRBJ2-7; TRBD2 might be the D (6 bases). From germline, CDR1 is LGHNA and CDR2 YSLEER. The CDR3 consists of 15 residues. Trimming left V 1 base short and J 1 base short, with 11 bases between. The CDR3 region has the DNA TGCGCCAGCAGCCAAGGGGAGGATGGGTCCTACGAGCAGTACTTC. Translated, it gives CASSQGEDGSYEQYF.

The gene calls are TRBV28 and TRBJ1-1; 12 nucleotides match TRBD1. CDR1 and CDR2 (germline): MDHEN, SYDVKM. After removal of 5 bases from V and 4 bases from J, the junction contained 8 bases not matched to a gene. This CDR3 contains 16 residues. The CDR3 region is CASSPGTGGWSTEAFF. The CDR3 DNA sequence: TGTGCCAGCAGTCCCGGGACAGGGGGCTGGAGCACTGAAGCTTTCTTT.

V gene TRBV28 combines with J gene TRBJ2-2; maybe TRBD2 (6 bases). The CDR3 is 15 amino acids. CDR1 MDHEN and CDR2 SYDVKM come from the germline V gene. The V and J ends lost 5 bases and 5 bases respectively, with 15 bases between them. The CDR3, as DNA: TGTGCCAGCAGTGGATATAGCGGCTTAACCGGGGAGCTGTTTTTT. This sequence encodes CASSGYSGLTGELFF.

This clone was found once. The chain has TRBV30 and TRBJ1-2; possible D gene TRBD1, 6 bases. Trimming took 1 base from V and 3 from J, leaving 15 bases between them. This CDR3 is built from 15 residues. Germline V lookup: CDR1 GTSNPN, CDR2 SVGIG (reference sequence). This CDR3 is CAWSGWLGGYYGYTF. As DNA, the CDR3 is TGTGCCTGGAGTGGGTGGTTAGGGGGTTACTATGGCTACACCTTC.